This TCR beta chain was recovered during a study of CD8 T cells in ankylosing spondylitis. Findings and limits, study-wide: Made up of eight highly homologous variants, a TCR beta motif appeared characteristic of ankylosing spondylitis blood.

Germline V lookup: CDR1 SGHRS, CDR2 YFSETQ. V shed 4 bases and J 5 bases; nucleotides not matched to a gene: 4. This CDR3 has 14 residues. Making use of molecular barcodes, quantitative 5'-RACE generated TCR beta libraries. In TCRdb, the 5' RACE reads were re-called with MiXCR into one record per CDR3 protein. The data hold approximately 540,000 distinct CDR3 sequences, with roughly an eighth observed a single time. This clonotype was counted only a few times. Antigen specificity is unknown. The rearrangement links TRBV5-1 to TRBJ2-7; 12 positions agree with TRBD1. What was sequenced was blood, either unsorted or a sorted T cell fraction (not recorded which). The sequence came from a male donor with ankylosing spondylitis. CDR3 DNA: TGCGCCAGCAGCAAGGGGACAGGGGGCGACGAGCAGTACGTC. Amino acids: CASSKGTGGDEQYV.